The T cell receptor beta chain described here comes from a study of blood T cell repertoires in COVID-19. Overall study context: Samples came from the United States, Italy and Spain, spanning acute and convalescent COVID-19.

Authors' processing steps: Scientists estimated how many nucleated cells there were by amplifying reference gene primers. TCRdb's table, derived via immunoSEQ multiplex PCR, lists solely in-frame clones and lacks some. The V and J calls and the clone size are those of that table, but D and trimming were determined from the DNA. The sample comprises 80,000 or so clones, 82% of which are singletons, and under 11% rests with the top ten. V shed 7 bases, J shed 5 bases, and the junction held 10 bases outside the gene matches. This CDR3 spans 14 amino acids. The germline V gene encodes CDR1 LNHDA and CDR2 SQIVND (reference sequence).

The chain links TRBV19 to TRBJ1-1; 7 bases are shared with TRBD1. The sequenced sample was peripheral blood. The TCR comes from a man aged 55 to 70 with acute or convalescent COVID-19. The CDR3 reads CASKQGSFDTEAFF. CDR3 DNA sequence: TGTGCCAGTAAACAGGGGAGTTTTGATACTGAAGCTTTCTTT.